A single sample gave rise to the 15 T cell receptor beta chains below, sequenced in a study of post-analysis software for immune sequencing data. Study-wide results and caveats: In patients, TRBV5-6, TRBV5-1 and TRBV20-1 belonged to five or six TRBV segments found more frequently than in controls.

Included in the TCR beta cDNA libraries were unique molecular identifiers. TCRdb itself ran the PCR reads through MiXCR, one entry per CDR3 protein. The sample shows about 540,000 distinct CDR3 sequences, around 36% of them seen only once. No antigen is known for these receptors. Sequenced: blood. The receptors here all came from a girl aged 2-17 years with multiple sclerosis.

This chain joins TRBV2 and TRBJ2-1; 10 positions agree with TRBD2. Trimming removed 7 bases from V and 4 bases from J; junction bases left unmatched: 4. The CDR3 length is 14 residues. CDR1 and CDR2 from the germline V gene are SNHLY and FYNNEI. The CDR3 nucleotides read TGTGCCAGCATGCTAGCGGGGGCGTACAATGAGCAGTTCTTC. Its protein is CASMLAGAYNEQFF.

The sample holds a few counts of this clonotype. This chain links TRBV5-5 with TRBJ2-1; D gene ambiguous. From germline, CDR1 is SGHKS and CDR2 YYEKEE (reference sequence). This CDR3 has 14 amino acids. Trimming removed 4 bases at V and 4 bases at J, with 12 bases between. The CDR3 nucleotides read TGTGCCAGCAGCCCGGAAGACGGTTACAATGAGCAGTTCTTC. Translated: CASSPEDGYNEQFF.

This clonotype was counted a few times. V usage is TRBV20-1 and J usage is TRBJ1-4, with TRBD1 identical over 7 bases. CDR3 size: 14 residues. Germline CDR1 is DFQATT and CDR2 is SNEGSKA (reference sequence). Trimming at V came to 3 bases and at J to 6 bases, leaving 7 bases not matched to a gene. Written as DNA, the CDR3 is TGCAGTGCTAGGGGGGACAGTAGGGATGAAAAACTGTTTTTT. It is translated as CSARGDSRDEKLFF.

This clonotype was seen just once. The J gene is TRBJ1-1, the V gene TRBV12-3 or TRBV12-4, with 8 bases matching TRBD1. Unmatched junction bases numbered 12, after V lost 4 bases and J lost 8 bases. The CDR3 totals 15 residues. CDR3 protein: CASSSGTGLSPEAFF. In nucleotides, the CDR3 is TGTGCCAGCAGTTCGGGGACAGGTCTTTCCCCAGAAGCTTTCTTT.

The genes are TRBV20-1 and TRBJ1-1; D gene ambiguous. This CDR3 comprises 19 residues. Germline CDR1 is DFQATT and CDR2 is SNEGSKA (reference sequence). Trimming pared 6 bases from V and 1 base from J, leaving 30 bases between. CDR3 protein: CSAHTGLNPRILENTEAFF. The CDR3 DNA sequence: TGCAGTGCACACACCGGGCTAAACCCCCGCATTTTGGAGAACACTGAAGCTTTCTTT.

There are a few counts of this clonotype. V gene TRBV5-1 combines with J gene TRBJ1-2, with 7 bases fitting TRBD1. This CDR3 contains 15 residues. The V gene's germline CDR1 is SGHRS and CDR2 YFSETQ. With 4 bases clipped from V and 2 bases from J, the junction kept 8 bases outside the gene matches. The CDR3 is CASSPGTASNYGYTF. CDR3 sequence (DNA): TGCGCCAGCAGCCCCGGGACAGCCTCCAACTATGGCTACACCTTC.

The V gene is TRBV14, the J gene TRBJ1-2, with D perhaps TRBD1 (5 bases). This CDR3 region has 14 residues. Trimming took 0 bases from V and 8 from J, leaving 13 bases between them. Germline V gives CDR1 SGHDN, CDR2 FVKESK. CDR3: CASSQDRWGSGYTF. CDR3 nucleotides: TGTGCCAGCAGCCAAGATCGTTGGGGGAGCGGCTACACCTTC.

The sample holds a few counts of this clonotype. The chain links TRBV3-1 to TRBJ1-4; D call uncertain. Trimming left V 1 base short and J 7 bases short, with 13 bases between. The CDR3 length is 15 residues. CDR1 and CDR2 (germline): LGHDT, YNNKEL (reference sequence). The CDR3 here is CASSQVGYGSEKLFF. The CDR3 DNA reads as TGTGCCAGCAGCCAAGTTGGGTACGGAAGTGAAAAACTGTTTTTT.

The sample holds a few counts of this clonotype. The J gene is TRBJ2-5, the V gene TRBV2; TRBD1 matches 9 bases. V was clipped by 5 bases and J by 2 bases; unmatched bases: 12. This CDR3 spans 17 amino acids. Per the germline V gene, CDR1 is SNHLY and CDR2 is FYNNEI. The CDR3 sequence: CASSLPSGTGTQETQYF. CDR3 sequence (DNA): TGTGCCAGCAGTCTACCTTCCGGGACAGGGACTCAAGAGACCCAGTACTTC.

V is TRBV27 and J is TRBJ2-7, with D perhaps matching TRBD1 or TRBD2 (5 bases each). V lost 5 bases and J 2 bases, leaving 13 bases between the germline ends. This CDR3 comprises 14 residues. The germline V gene encodes CDR1 MNHEY and CDR2 SMNVEV (reference sequence). CDR3 amino acids: CASSLRGAPYEQYF. CDR3 nucleotides: TGTGCCAGCAGTCTCCGGGGCGCGCCCTACGAGCAGTACTTC.

In the case of this clonotype: A much larger clone lies one base from this, so it may be a read error. The genes are TRBV28 and TRBJ1-5; D ambiguous. The J call is in doubt because the DNA end fits TRBJ2-3 better. Looked up from germline, CDR1 is MDHEN and CDR2 is SYDVKM. This CDR3 contains 15 residues. In DNA, the CDR3 is TGTGCCAGCAGTGAAGGCAGCCCCTCAACGAGGCCCCAGTATTTT. Its translation is CASSEGSPSTRPQYF.

This clonotype was seen a few times. The chain carries TRBV5-1 and TRBJ1-2, with D possibly TRBD1 on 6 matching bases. Per germline, CDR1 SGHRS and CDR2 YFSETQ. The CDR3 loop spans 14 amino acids. V was clipped by 0 bases and J by 6 bases, with 12 bases between them. Here the CDR3 reads CASSLARTEDGYTF. The CDR3 nucleotides read TGCGCCAGCAGCTTGGCCAGGACAGAGGATGGCTACACCTTC.

This CDR3 reads CASSLGRDGPWETQYF. CDR3 nucleotide sequence: TGTGCCAGCAGCTTAGGCAGGGATGGTCCGTGGGAGACCCAGTACTTC. The V call is TRBV7-9, the J call TRBJ2-5; TRBD1 is a possible D gene (5 bases). Germline V lookup: CDR1 SEHNR, CDR2 FQNEAQ (reference sequence). V shed 1 base and J shed 5 bases, with 17 bases lying between them. The CDR3 loop spans 16 amino acids.

CDR3 bases: TGCGCCAGCAGCTTAGGGGGCAGGGAAACCTACGAGCAGTACTTC. Its translation is CASSLGGRETYEQYF. The rearrangement uses TRBV5-1 and TRBJ2-7, with 7 nucleotides matching TRBD1. The CDR3 sequence is 15 residues long. The V gene's germline CDR1 is SGHRS and CDR2 YFSETQ. Unmatched junction bases numbered 7, after V lost 2 bases and J lost 2 bases. Based on the CDR3 plus reference TRBV5-1 and TRBJ2-7, the full variable domain is KAGVTQTPRYLIKTRGQQVTLSCSPISGHRSVSWYQQTPGQGLQFLFEYFSETQRNKGNFPGRFSGRQFSNSRSEMNVSTLELGDSALYLCASSLGGRETYEQYFGPGTRLTVT.

The chain has TRBV28 and TRBJ2-1; D is ambiguous. V was trimmed by 7 bases and J by 1 base, leaving 14 bases between them. In germline, CDR1 is MDHEN, CDR2 SYDVKM. CDR3 length equals 15 residues. The CDR3 coding sequence is TGTGCCAGCACTGCAAGGGCGTCTTCCTACAATGAGCAGTTCTTC. Its protein is CASTARASSYNEQFF.